The next 23 T cell receptor beta chains were all read from a single sample in a study of vaccination and CD4 T cells after COVID-19. Noted treatment: roughly ten-day PBMC culture with coronavirus spike peptide pools or control peptides (ViraFEST assay). Oncomine TCR Beta short-read sequencing was applied to DNA from cultured CD4+ T cells. A single record per CDR3 protein comes from TCRdb applying MiXCR to the PCR reads. Among several thousand distinct CDR3 sequences, 60% to 70% were seen once, and the ten largest hold roughly 38%. What these receptors recognize is not known. Sequencing used CD4+ T cells from blood, cultured in vitro. Receptors were obtained from a human donor who had recovered from COVID-19.

This clonotype was detected only a few times. Here the CDR3 DNA reads TGTGCCAGTAGTAGCTGGGGCACCCTGAACACTGAAGCTTTCTTT. Protein: CASSSWGTLNTEAFF. The chain is built from TRBV19 and TRBJ1-1; maybe TRBD1 (5 bases). Looked up from germline, CDR1 is LNHDA and CDR2 is SQIVND (reference sequence). The CDR3 length is 15 residues. V gave up 4 bases and J gave up 0 bases, with 12 bases separating them.

A single count supports this clonotype. This chain uses TRBV19 with TRBJ1-1; 8 nucleotides line up with TRBD1. Germline trimming cut 5 bases from V and 1 base from J; bases unmatched to any gene: 6. The CDR3 runs 15 residues. Germline CDR1 is LNHDA and CDR2 is SQIVND (reference sequence). CDR3 loop: CASSSTGQANTEAFF. In nucleotides, the CDR3 is TGTGCCAGTAGTTCGACGGGACAGGCGAACACTGAAGCTTTCTTT.

This rearrangement joins TRBV3-1 to TRBJ2-5, with 8 positions matching TRBD2. Germline V gene lookup returns CDR1 LGHDT and CDR2 YNNKEL (reference sequence). The CDR3 contains 14 residues. Trimming took 1 base from V and 2 from J; bases not matched to a gene: 0. The CDR3 DNA reads as TGTGCCAGCAGCCAAGCGGGGGGGCAAGAGACCCAGTACTTC. This gives the protein CASSQAGGQETQYF.

This sequence joins TRBV7-9 and TRBJ1-1; D is unresolved. CDR3 length: 15 residues. The V end was cut by 4 bases, the J end by 4 bases, with 16 bases between. CDR1 is SEHNR and CDR2 is FQNEAQ in the germline V gene (reference sequence). This CDR3 is CASSSQAQAGTEAFF. The CDR3 coding sequence is TGTGCCAGCAGCTCCCAAGCCCAGGCCGGCACTGAAGCTTTCTTT.

The rearrangement uses TRBV20-1 and TRBJ1-2; maybe TRBD1 (6 bases). In germline, CDR1 is DFQATT, CDR2 SNEGSKA (reference sequence). The CDR3 sequence is 12 residues long. Trimming removed 8 bases at V and 4 bases at J, with 14 bases between. CDR3 nucleotide sequence: TGCAGTTACAGGGCCAGCGGCTATGGCTACACCTTC. Amino acids: CSYRASGYGYTF.

V gene TRBV6-5 combines with J gene TRBJ2-2, with 7 bases fitting TRBD2. This CDR3 has 16 residues. V lost 0 bases to trimming and J lost 5 bases; unmatched junction nucleotides: 6. Germline V gene sequence: CDR1 MNHEY, CDR2 SVGAGI. CDR3 in amino acids: CASSYSWGAGTGELFF. The CDR3 DNA follows: TGTGCCAGCAGTTACTCGTGGGGAGCGGGGACCGGGGAGCTGTTTTTT.

The chain recombines TRBV7-2 with TRBJ2-3, with 14 positions matching TRBD2. This CDR3 spans 17 amino acids. V was pared by 5 bases and J by 5 bases, with 9 bases of the junction left unmatched. Per germline, CDR1 SGHTA and CDR2 FQGNSA. CDR3 DNA sequence: TGTGCCAGCAGCCAGGGGACTAGCGGGAGCGGATTAGATACGCAGTATTTT. It encodes CASSQGTSGSGLDTQYF.

The V gene is TRBV6-2 or TRBV6-3, the J gene TRBJ2-5; D not resolved. Germline V CDR1 and CDR2: MNHEY, SVGEGT. V shed 2 bases and J shed 5 bases, with 15 bases lying between them. This CDR3 region has 15 residues. The CDR3 reads CASSYASISYETQYF. The CDR3 DNA reads TGTGCCAGCAGTTACGCCTCCATCTCGTATGAGACCCAGTACTTC.

J is TRBJ2-5 and V is TRBV20-1; 11 positions agree with TRBD2. After removal of 1 base from V and 1 base from J, the junction contained 5 bases not matched to a gene. CDR1 and CDR2 (germline): DFQATT, SNEGSKA (reference sequence). The CDR3 extends over 16 amino acids. The CDR3, as DNA: TGCAGTGCTAGAGCCAGACTAGCGGGGCTCCAAGAGACCCAGTACTTC. This sequence encodes CSARARLAGLQETQYF.

The rearrangement links TRBV11-2 to TRBJ2-5; D possibly corresponds to TRBD2 (6 bases). Per germline, CDR1 SGHAT and CDR2 FQNNGV. CDR3 size: 15 residues. The V and J ends lost 5 bases and 7 bases respectively, with 20 bases between them. DNA of the CDR3: TGTGCCAGCAGCCAAGGGCGCGGGGCCCAGGGGACCCAGTACTTC. Its translation: CASSQGRGAQGTQYF. Full variable domain (remainder filled in from reference TRBV11-2 and TRBJ2-5): EAGVAQSPRYKIIEKRQSVAFWCNPISGHATLYWYQQILGQGPKLLIQFQNNGVVDDSQLPKDRFSAERLKGVDSTLKIQPAKLEDSAVYLCASSQGRGAQGTQYFGPGTRLLVL.

The chain uses TRBV7-2 and TRBJ1-1; D perhaps matches TRBD1 (5 bases). The ends were cut back, 1 base at V and 0 bases at J, with 9 bases in the middle. The germline CDR1 and CDR2 sequences are SGHTA and FQGNSA. This CDR3 has 15 amino acids. The CDR3 coding sequence is TGTGCCAGCAGCTTAGTAAGGGGTATGAACACTGAAGCTTTCTTT. This translates into CASSLVRGMNTEAFF.

The rearrangement joins TRBV27 to TRBJ2-1; D is undetermined. CDR3 length: 12 amino acids. The germline V gene has CDR1 MNHEY and CDR2 SMNVEV (reference sequence). CDR3 loop: CAHVVPTNEQFF. CDR3 DNA sequence: TGTGCGCACGTTGTACCCACCAATGAGCAGTTCTTC.

This clonotype was counted a few times. The chain employs TRBV20-1 and TRBJ1-2; TRBD1 matches at 10 bases. CDR3 length: 14 amino acids. With 3 bases clipped from V and 8 bases from J, the junction kept 9 bases outside the gene matches. Per the germline V gene, CDR1 is DFQATT and CDR2 is SNEGSKA (reference sequence). This CDR3 is CSARATGGDWGYTF. The CDR3 nucleotides are TGCAGTGCTAGGGCGACAGGGGGCGATTGGGGCTACACCTTC.

V usage is TRBV27 and J usage is TRBJ1-2, with TRBD1 identical over 8 bases. The length of the CDR3 is 16 residues. Germline V CDR1 and CDR2: MNHEY, SMNVEV (reference sequence). V lost 8 bases and J lost 3; bases outside the gene matches: 14. CDR3 sequence (DNA): TGTGCCAGCGGCTCCTCGGACAGGGCTTTGGACTATGGCTACACCTTC. This gives the protein CASGSSDRALDYGYTF.

The CDR3: CASSDVLYNEQFF. Here the CDR3 DNA reads TGTGCCAGCTCGGATGTCCTTTACAATGAGCAGTTCTTC. The V and J genes are TRBV2 and TRBJ2-1; D not certain. V lost 8 bases and J lost 4, with 12 bases in between. Germline CDR1 SNHLY, CDR2 FYNNEI. The length of the CDR3 is 13 residues.

This clonotype was picked up a small number of times. V usage is TRBV6-1 and J usage is TRBJ2-3; 10 bases map to TRBD2. The V gene end was trimmed by 8 bases and the J gene end by 2 bases; junction bases not matched to a gene: 7. The CDR3 spans 15 residues. CDR1 and CDR2 (germline): MNHNS, SASEGT. Here the CDR3 reads CASDRLAGDTDTQYF. For the CDR3, the DNA is TGTGCCAGCGATCGACTAGCGGGTGACACAGATACGCAGTATTTT.

The chain uses TRBV7-2 and TRBJ2-2; maybe TRBD2 (6 bases). The CDR3 length is 13 residues. The germline gives CDR1 SGHTA, CDR2 FQGNSA. V lost 6 bases and J 4 bases, leaving 9 bases between the germline ends. This chain's CDR3 is CASSTGGTGELFF. The CDR3 DNA follows: TGTGCCAGCAGTACCGGGGGCACCGGGGAGCTGTTTTTT.

V gene TRBV29-1 combines with J gene TRBJ1-1; D not certain. The CDR3 totals 13 residues. Germline CDR1 and CDR2: SQVTM and ANQGSEA. Trimming left V 6 bases short and J 1 base short, with 12 bases between. The CDR3 region is CSVRPDPNTEAFF. In DNA, the CDR3 is TGCAGCGTCCGCCCGGACCCGAACACTGAAGCTTTCTTT.

J is TRBJ2-1 and V is TRBV7-2; D might be TRBD1 (5 bases). V dropped 4 bases and J dropped 5 bases, with 9 bases sitting between them. Germline lookup yields CDR1 SGHTA and CDR2 FQGNSA. The CDR3 is 13 amino acids. CDR3 sequence reads: CASSYRNNNEQFF. The CDR3 nucleotides read TGTGCCAGCAGCTACAGGAATAACAATGAGCAGTTCTTC.

This chain connects TRBV6-2 or TRBV6-3 to TRBJ2-5; D might be TRBD1 (6 bases). The germline gives CDR1 MNHEY, CDR2 SVGEGT. The CDR3 sequence is 13 residues long. V lost 8 bases to trimming and J lost 3 bases, with 13 bases between them. The CDR3 DNA reads TGTGCCAGCTGGCACGACAGGAAAGAGACCCAGTACTTC. This sequence encodes CASWHDRKETQYF.

The genes are TRBV5-1 and TRBJ1-1; TRBD1 agrees at 7 bases. Germline V CDR1 and CDR2: SGHRS, YFSETQ. CDR3 length equals 14 residues. V lost 4 bases, J lost 3 bases, and 6 bases stayed unmatched. The chain's CDR3 is CASSTGQSYTEAFF. CDR3 nucleotide sequence: TGCGCCAGCAGCACGGGACAGTCCTACACTGAAGCTTTCTTT.

The chain uses TRBV2 and TRBJ2-7; unclear D gene. The length of the CDR3 is 12 residues. Trimming took off 3 bases at V and 4 bases at J, with 7 bases between the two ends. Germline CDR1 reads SNHLY; CDR2 reads FYNNEI. The CDR3 loop reads CASSDHTYEQYF. CDR3 nucleotides: TGTGCCAGCAGTGACCACACGTACGAGCAGTACTTC.

The J gene is TRBJ2-3, the V gene TRBV19; TRBD2 aligns across 10 bases. Germline V gene sequence: CDR1 LNHDA, CDR2 SQIVND (reference sequence). Trimming took 5 bases from V and 4 from J; bases not matched to a gene: 9. This CDR3 contains 16 residues. The DNA for the CDR3 is TGTGCCAGTAGTTCCCTAGCGGGAGAACCCCCAGATACGCAGTATTTT. It is translated as CASSSLAGEPPDTQYF.